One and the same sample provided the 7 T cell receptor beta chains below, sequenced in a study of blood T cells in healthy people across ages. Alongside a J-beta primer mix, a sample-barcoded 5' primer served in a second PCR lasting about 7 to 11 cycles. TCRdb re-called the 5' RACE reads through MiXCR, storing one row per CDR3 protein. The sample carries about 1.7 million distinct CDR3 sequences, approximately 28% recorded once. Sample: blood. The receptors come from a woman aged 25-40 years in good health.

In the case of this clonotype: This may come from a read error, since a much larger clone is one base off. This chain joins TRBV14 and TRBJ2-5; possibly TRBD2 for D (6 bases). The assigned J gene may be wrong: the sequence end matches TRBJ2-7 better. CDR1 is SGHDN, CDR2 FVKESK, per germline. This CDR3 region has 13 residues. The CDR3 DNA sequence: TGTGCCAGCGGCGTCGACGGGGGTCGCGAGCAGTACTTC. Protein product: CASGVDGGREQYF.

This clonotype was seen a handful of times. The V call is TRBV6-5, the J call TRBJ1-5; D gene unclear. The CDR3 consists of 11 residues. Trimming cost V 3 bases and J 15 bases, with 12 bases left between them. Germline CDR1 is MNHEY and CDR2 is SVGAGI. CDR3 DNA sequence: TGTGCCAGCAGTTATCGCCCGCTTCCGCATTTT. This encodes CASSYRPLPHF.

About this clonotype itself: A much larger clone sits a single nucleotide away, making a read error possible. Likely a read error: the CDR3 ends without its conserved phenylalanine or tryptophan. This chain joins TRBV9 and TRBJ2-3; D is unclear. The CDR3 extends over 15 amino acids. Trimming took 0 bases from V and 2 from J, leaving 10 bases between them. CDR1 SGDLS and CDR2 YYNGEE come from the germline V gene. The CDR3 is CASSVGGGTTDTQYY. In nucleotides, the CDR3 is TGTGCCAGCAGCGTAGGCGGCGGAACCACAGATACGCAGTATTAT.

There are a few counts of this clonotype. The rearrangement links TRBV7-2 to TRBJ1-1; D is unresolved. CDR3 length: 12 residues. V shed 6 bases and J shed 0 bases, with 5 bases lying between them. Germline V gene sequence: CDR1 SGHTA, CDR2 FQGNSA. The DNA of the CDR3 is TGTGCCAGCAGACTCATGAACACTGAAGCTTTCTTT. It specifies CASRLMNTEAFF.

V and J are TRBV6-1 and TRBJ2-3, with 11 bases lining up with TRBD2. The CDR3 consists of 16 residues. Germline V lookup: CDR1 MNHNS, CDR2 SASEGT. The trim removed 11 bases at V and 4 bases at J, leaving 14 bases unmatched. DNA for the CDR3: TGTGCCTGCAACAAGGGACTAGCGGTCCCCGCAGATACGCAGTATTTT. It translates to CACNKGLAVPADTQYF.

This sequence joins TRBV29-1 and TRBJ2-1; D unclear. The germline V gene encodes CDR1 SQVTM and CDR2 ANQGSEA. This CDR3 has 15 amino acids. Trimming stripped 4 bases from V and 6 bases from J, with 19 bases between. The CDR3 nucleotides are TGCAGCGTTGTAGAGACGGGTGGGTGGGGCAATGAGCAGTTCTTC. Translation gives CSVVETGGWGNEQFF.

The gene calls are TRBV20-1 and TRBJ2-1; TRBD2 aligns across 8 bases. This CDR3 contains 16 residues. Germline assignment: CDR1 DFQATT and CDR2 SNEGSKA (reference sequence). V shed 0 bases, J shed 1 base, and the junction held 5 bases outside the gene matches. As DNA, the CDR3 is TGCAGTGCTAGAGACGGGAGGGGAATTTCCTACAATGAGCAGTTCTTC. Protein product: CSARDGRGISYNEQFF.